This T cell receptor beta chain was captured by sequencing in a study of blood T cell repertoires in COVID-19. Between the trimmed V and J ends, which lost 5 bases and 2 bases, there was a span of 12 bases. Germline V gene sequence: CDR1 LGHDT, CDR2 YNNKEL (reference sequence). The CDR3 runs 14 residues. Assay used: immunoSEQ multiplex PCR; TCRdb lists only in-frame clones, some missing. The profile covers over 200,000 clones, with 70% to 90% appearing a single time and under 2.5% taken by the ten largest. Adults between roughly 18 and 95 years of age took part from 24 US areas. The chain combines TRBV3-1 (or the pseudogene TRBV3-2) with TRBJ1-2, with TRBD1 as a possible D gene (5 bases). The specimen sequenced was PBMCs or T cells enriched from blood (not recorded which). The sequence was collected from a woman aged 40-49 years with acute COVID-19. CDR3 coding DNA: TGTGCCAGCAGCGGGGGGTTCCTCAACTATGGCTACACCTTC. Translating gives CASSGGFLNYGYTF.